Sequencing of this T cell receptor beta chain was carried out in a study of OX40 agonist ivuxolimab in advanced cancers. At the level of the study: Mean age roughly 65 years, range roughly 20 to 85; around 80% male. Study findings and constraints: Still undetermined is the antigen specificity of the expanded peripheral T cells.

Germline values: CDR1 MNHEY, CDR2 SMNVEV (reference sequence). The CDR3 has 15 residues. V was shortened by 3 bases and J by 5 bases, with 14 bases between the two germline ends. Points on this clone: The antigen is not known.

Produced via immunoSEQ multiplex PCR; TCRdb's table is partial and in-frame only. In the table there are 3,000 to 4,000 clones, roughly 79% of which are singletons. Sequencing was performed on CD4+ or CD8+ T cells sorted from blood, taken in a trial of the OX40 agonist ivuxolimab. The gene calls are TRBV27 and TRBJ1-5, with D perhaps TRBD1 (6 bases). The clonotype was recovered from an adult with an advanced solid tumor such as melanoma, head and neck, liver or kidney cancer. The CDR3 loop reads CASSFFQGSDQPQHF. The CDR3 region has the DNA TGTGCCAGCAGTTTTTTCCAGGGGTCCGATCAGCCCCAGCATTTT.